This record covers a single T cell receptor beta chain. This clonotype was seen at least ten times. It has no known antigen specificity. It has no much larger one-base neighbor in the sample; base qualities were not kept. The data originate from a study of T cells in Graves' hyperthyroidism and ophthalmopathy (dated by TCRdb to about 2019). Notes on the research overall: To identify distinguishing TCR V-J signatures, a discovery cohort of some 99 patients was used, comprising 40 to 45 with Graves' ophthalmopathy and around 57 with stable Graves' hyperthyroidism. Whether ophthalmopathy could be predicted prospectively was tested in an independent validation cohort made up of approximately 19 hyperthyroidism patients plus 17 patients who later progressed to ophthalmopathy. The roughly 90 discovery patients were divided at random into training and test sets in a 7:3 ratio. Thyroid tissue and blood T-cell repertoires from more than five Graves' hyperthyroidism patients were also compared in the study. After blood sampling, hyperthyroidism patients were treated with methimazole at a starting dose of 30 mg daily, and ophthalmopathy patients were treated with high-dose intravenous methylprednisolone. The paper describes TCR Vbeta CDR3 sequencing of around 130 peripheral blood samples, made up of 43 ophthalmopathy patients, roughly 72 hyperthyroidism patients and around 17 progressor patients. Overall study outcomes, separate from this receptor: Ophthalmopathy was separated from stable hyperthyroidism by a 13 V-J signature model, with 85% to 90% sensitivity and about 84% specificity obtained in cross-validation and 80%/75% obtained in testing. During validation, the model predicted progression to ophthalmopathy a median of about 6.5 months ahead of onset, with almost 71% sensitivity and 72% to 80% specificity. Most expanded thyroid clonotypes (frequency above 0.001) were also found in blood, which suggests that blood repertoires may mirror thyroid immune responses. No statistical method was used to fix the sample size in advance, and group allocation was not hidden from the investigators.

Trimming costs V 5 bases and J 0 bases, and their ends lie 8 bases apart. As encoded in the germline V gene, CDR1 is SQVTM while CDR2 is ANQGSEA. The CDR3 numbers 13 residues from cysteine through phenylalanine. Only the CDR3 part of the read is kept: 39 bases, read in frame from the first base. The TCR beta CDR3 regions were amplified from RNA transcripts. A first-round RT-PCR of the TCR CDR3 used the HTBI primer set with the Qiagen OneStep RT-PCR kit. The libraries were constructed in a second round of multiplex PCR and then size-selected and purified. The libraries were sequenced on an Illumina HiSeq2000 using paired-end 100 bp reads. The published analysis was carried out like this. SOAPnuke was used to process the raw data, removing reads that contained adapters or uncalled bases, had a mean Phred below 15, or lacked an exact match to the constant primer or identifier. High-quality paired reads were merged with COPE v1.2.5, and unique nucleotide sequences were defined as clonotypes. MiTCR v1.1 was used to align clonotypes to the IMGT TRBV, TRBD and TRBJ reference segments. Analysis was restricted to V-J combinations with a frequency above 0.0001, which covered roughly 99% of repertoires. A TCS score was defined as the ratio of F50 (clonal expansion) to E x V (chaos), with BLOSUM62-based TCRdist applied between CDR3 peptides within each V-J. Welch's t-statistics and random forest reduced fewer than 550 V-J features to 10 to 15, which were used in a naive Bayes classifier (R e1071). The similarity between thyroid and blood repertoires was quantified using the Morisita-Horn index. The public reads were run again by TCRdb, first through fastp at Q25 and then through MiXCR, and only productive beta chains were kept. Under each unique CDR3 protein, matching rows form one entry showing the most common genes and DNA. Clone size and V and J calls follow TCRdb, not the original study. This sample holds about 640,000 distinct CDR3 sequences; roughly 46% were observed only once. More than 7% of the sample is taken by the ten largest.

The study excluded patients with uncontrolled infections, other autoimmune diseases, pregnancy or lactation. Diagnoses relied on clinical symptoms, serum thyroxine and TRAb, thyroid ultrasound and orbital computed tomography. Total RNA was extracted using Trizol reagent, and RNA quality was assessed on an Agilent 2100 Bioanalyzer. This receptor was obtained from an adult man with Graves' disease, either hyperthyroidism or ophthalmopathy (not recorded which). Specimen: peripheral blood or thyroid tissue (not recorded which). The V and J genes are TRBV29-1 and TRBJ1-5; the D gene is perhaps TRBD1, on 5 matching bases. The nucleotides read TGCAGCGTTAAAGGGGATAGCAATCAGCCCCAGCATTTT. The encoded protein is CSVKGDSNQPQHF. With all but the CDR3 taken from the reference TRBV29-1 and TRBJ1-5 genes, the full variable domain is: SAVISQKPSRDICQRGTSLTIQCQVDSQVTMMFWYRQQPGQSLTLIATANQGSEATYESGFVIDKFPISRPNLTFSTLTVSNMSPEDSSIYLCSVKGDSNQPQHFGDGTRLSIL.